Sequencing of this T cell receptor (beta chain) was carried out in a study of shared T cell receptors in the human thymus. Here immunoSEQ multiplex PCR was the method, and the copy in TCRdb shows in-frame clones only, minus some. The sample shows about 730,000 clones, approximately 85% of them seen only once. Trimming took 4 bases from V and 0 from J; bases not matched to a gene: 14. CDR3 length equals 20 residues. Per germline, CDR1 PRHDT and CDR2 FYEKMQ (reference sequence). This sample was also put to use in a study of human thymus T cells. This second study notes: Thymus tissue was removed during corrective cardiac surgery.

The receptor comes from a girl under three years old with a congenital heart defect. The rearrangement joins TRBV13 to TRBJ1-6; 8 positions agree with TRBD1. Source material: thymocytes. CDR3 region: CASSSRERRQGSSYNSPLHF. The CDR3 DNA sequence: TGTGCCAGCAGCTCCCGGGAAAGGAGACAGGGGAGCTCCTATAATTCACCCCTCCACTTT.